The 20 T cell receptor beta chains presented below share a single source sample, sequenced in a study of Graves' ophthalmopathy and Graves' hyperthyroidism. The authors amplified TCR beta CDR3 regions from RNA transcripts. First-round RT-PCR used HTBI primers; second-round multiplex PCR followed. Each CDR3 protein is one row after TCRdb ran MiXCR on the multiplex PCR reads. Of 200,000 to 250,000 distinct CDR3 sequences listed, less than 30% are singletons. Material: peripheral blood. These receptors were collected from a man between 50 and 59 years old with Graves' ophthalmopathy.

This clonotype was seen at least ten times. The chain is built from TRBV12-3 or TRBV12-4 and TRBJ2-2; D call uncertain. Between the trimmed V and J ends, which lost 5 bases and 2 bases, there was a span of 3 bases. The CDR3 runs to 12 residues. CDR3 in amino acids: CASSPNTGELFF. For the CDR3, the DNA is TGTGCCAGCAGTCCTAACACCGGGGAGCTGTTTTTT.

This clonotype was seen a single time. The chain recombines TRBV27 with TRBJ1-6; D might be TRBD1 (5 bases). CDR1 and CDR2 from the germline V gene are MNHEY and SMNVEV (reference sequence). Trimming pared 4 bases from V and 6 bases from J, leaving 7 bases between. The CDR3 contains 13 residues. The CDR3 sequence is CASSWGVNSPLHF. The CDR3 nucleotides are TGTGCCAGCAGTTGGGGGGTTAATTCACCCCTCCACTTT.

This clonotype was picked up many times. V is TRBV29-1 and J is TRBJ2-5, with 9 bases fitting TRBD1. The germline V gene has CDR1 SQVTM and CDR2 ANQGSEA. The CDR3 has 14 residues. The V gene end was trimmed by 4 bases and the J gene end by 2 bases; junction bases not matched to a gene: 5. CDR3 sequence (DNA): TGCAGCGTTGCCGGGACAGGGCGACAAGAGACCCAGTACTTC. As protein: CSVAGTGRQETQYF.

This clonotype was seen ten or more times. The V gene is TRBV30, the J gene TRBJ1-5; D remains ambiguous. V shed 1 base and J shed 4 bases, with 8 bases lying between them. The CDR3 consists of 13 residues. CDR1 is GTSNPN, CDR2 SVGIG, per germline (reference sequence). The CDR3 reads CAWSEGFNQPQHF. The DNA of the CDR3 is TGTGCCTGGAGTGAAGGCTTTAATCAGCCCCAGCATTTT.

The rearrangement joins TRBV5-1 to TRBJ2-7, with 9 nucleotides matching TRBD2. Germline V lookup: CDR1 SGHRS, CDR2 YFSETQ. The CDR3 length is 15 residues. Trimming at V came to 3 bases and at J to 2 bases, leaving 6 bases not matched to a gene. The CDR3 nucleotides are TGCGCCAGCAGCTACGAGCGGGAGGCCCCCTACGAGCAGTACTTC. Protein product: CASSYEREAPYEQYF.

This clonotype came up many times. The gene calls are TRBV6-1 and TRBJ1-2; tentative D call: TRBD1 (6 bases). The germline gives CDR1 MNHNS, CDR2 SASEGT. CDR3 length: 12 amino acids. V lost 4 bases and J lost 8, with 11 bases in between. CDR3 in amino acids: CASSATGAGYTF. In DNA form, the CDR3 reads TGTGCCAGCAGTGCGACAGGAGCAGGCTACACCTTC.

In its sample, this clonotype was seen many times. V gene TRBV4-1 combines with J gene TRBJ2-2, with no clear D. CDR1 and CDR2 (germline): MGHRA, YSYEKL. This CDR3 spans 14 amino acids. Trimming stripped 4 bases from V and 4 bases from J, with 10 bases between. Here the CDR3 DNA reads TGCGCCAGCAGCCTCAAACCCGCCACCGGGGAGCTGTTTTTT. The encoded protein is CASSLKPATGELFF.

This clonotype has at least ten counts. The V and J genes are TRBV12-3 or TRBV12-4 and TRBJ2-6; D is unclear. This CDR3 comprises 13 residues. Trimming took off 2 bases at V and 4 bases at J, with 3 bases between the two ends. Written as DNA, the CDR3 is TGTGCCAGCAGTTTATCAGGGGCCAACGTCCTGACTTTC. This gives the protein CASSLSGANVLTF.

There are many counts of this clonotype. The CDR3 bases are TGTGCCTGGAGTTCGGGACTATATGGCTACACCTTC. Its protein is CAWSSGLYGYTF. This chain uses TRBV30 with TRBJ1-2; possible D gene TRBD1, 5 bases. The CDR3 extends over 12 amino acids. The V end was cut by 2 bases, the J end by 5 bases, with 9 bases between. CDR1 is GTSNPN and CDR2 is SVGIG in the germline V gene (reference sequence).

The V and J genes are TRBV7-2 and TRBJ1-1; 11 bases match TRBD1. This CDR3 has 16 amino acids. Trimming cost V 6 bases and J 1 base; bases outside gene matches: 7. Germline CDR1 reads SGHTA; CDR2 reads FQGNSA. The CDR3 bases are TGTGCCAGCAGTTACCGGACAGGGGGCGCGAACACTGAAGCTTTCTTT. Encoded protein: CASSYRTGGANTEAFF.

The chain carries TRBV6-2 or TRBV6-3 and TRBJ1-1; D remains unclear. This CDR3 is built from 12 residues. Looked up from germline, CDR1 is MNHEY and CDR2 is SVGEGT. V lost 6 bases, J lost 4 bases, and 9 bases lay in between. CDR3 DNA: TGTGCCAGCAGACGCTTAGGCACTGAAGCTTTCTTT. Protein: CASRRLGTEAFF.

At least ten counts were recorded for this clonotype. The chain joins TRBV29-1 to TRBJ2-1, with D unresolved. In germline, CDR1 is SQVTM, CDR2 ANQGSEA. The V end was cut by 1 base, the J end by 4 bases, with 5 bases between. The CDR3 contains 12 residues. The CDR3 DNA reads TGCAGCGTTGAAGGTGGATACAATGAGCAGTTCTTC. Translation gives CSVEGGYNEQFF.

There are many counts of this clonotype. In nucleotides, the CDR3 is TGTGCCAGCAGTTATCGCGGGACAGGGAATCAGCCCCAGCATTTT. As protein: CASSYRGTGNQPQHF. The rearrangement joins TRBV6-2 or TRBV6-3 to TRBJ1-5, with 9 bases that match TRBD1. CDR1 and CDR2 (germline): MNHEY, SVGEGT. V was pared by 3 bases and J by 4 bases, with 4 bases of the junction left unmatched. The CDR3 is made up of 15 amino acids.

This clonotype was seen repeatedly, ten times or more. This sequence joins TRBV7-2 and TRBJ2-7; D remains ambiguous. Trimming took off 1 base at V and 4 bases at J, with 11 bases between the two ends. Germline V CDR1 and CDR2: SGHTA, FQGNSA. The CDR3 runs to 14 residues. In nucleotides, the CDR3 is TGTGCCAGCAGCTTAGGGCCGGAACTTTACGAGCAGTACTTC. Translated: CASSLGPELYEQYF.

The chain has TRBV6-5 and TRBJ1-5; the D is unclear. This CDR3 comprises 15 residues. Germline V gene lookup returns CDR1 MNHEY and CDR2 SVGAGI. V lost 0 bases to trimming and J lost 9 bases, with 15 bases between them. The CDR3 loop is CASSYSNPSLWPQHF. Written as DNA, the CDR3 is TGTGCCAGCAGTTACTCGAATCCATCCCTATGGCCCCAGCATTTT.

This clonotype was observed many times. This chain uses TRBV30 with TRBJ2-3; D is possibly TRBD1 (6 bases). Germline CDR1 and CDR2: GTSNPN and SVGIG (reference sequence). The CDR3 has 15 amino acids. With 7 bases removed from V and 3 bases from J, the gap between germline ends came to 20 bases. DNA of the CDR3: TGTGCCTACACCTCCATACAGGGTTTTACAGATACGCAGTATTTT. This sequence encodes CAYTSIQGFTDTQYF.

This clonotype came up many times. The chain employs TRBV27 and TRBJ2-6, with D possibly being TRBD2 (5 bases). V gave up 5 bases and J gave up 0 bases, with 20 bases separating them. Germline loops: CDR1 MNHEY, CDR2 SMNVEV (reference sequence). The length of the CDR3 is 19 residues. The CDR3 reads CASSIFRPGGYSGANVLTF. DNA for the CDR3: TGTGCCAGCAGTATCTTCCGGCCGGGCGGGTACTCTGGGGCCAACGTCCTGACTTTC.

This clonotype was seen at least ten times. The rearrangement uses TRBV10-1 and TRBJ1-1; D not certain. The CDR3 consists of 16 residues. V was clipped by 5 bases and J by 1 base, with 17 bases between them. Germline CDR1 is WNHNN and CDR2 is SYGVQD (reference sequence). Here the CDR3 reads CASSPEVPDANTEAFF. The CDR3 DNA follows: TGCGCCAGCAGTCCGGAGGTCCCAGACGCGAACACTGAAGCTTTCTTT.

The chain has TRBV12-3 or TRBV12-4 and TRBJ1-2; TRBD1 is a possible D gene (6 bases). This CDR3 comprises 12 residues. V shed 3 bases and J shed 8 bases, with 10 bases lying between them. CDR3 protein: CASSFRGRGYTF. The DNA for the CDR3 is TGTGCCAGCAGTTTCAGGGGTCGAGGCTACACCTTC.

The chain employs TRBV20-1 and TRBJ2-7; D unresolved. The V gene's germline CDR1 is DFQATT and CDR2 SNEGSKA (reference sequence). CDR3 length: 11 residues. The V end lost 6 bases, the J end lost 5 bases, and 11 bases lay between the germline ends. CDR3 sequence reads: CSAKMVDEQYF. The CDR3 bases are TGCAGTGCAAAGATGGTCGACGAGCAGTACTTC.